The 26 T cell receptor beta chains reported below all come from one sample, sequenced in a study of glioma-infiltrating T cells after dendritic cell vaccination. Measured with immunoSEQ multiplex PCR; TCRdb has only the in-frame clones, and not every one. The sample has about 92,000 clones, about nine tenths seen once. Here the sequenced sample was blood, taken before dendritic cell vaccination. The receptors were sampled from a human donor with glioblastoma.

In nucleotides, the CDR3 is TGTGCCAGCAGTCTAAGGGCGGGCCAAGAGACCCAGTACTTC. It specifies CASSLRAGQETQYF. The rearrangement uses TRBV14 and TRBJ2-5, with a possible D match to TRBD2 (5 bases). Per the germline V gene, CDR1 is SGHDN and CDR2 is FVKESK. The CDR3 loop spans 14 amino acids. V was shortened by 6 bases and J by 1 base, with 12 bases between the two germline ends.

This clone has only one observation. The V call is TRBV5-1, the J call TRBJ2-2; D not certain. The germline V gene encodes CDR1 SGHRS and CDR2 YFSETQ. Trimming cost V 1 base and J 4 bases, with 14 bases left between them. The CDR3 has 16 residues. CDR3 amino acids: CASSLKRSSGTGELFF. CDR3 DNA sequence: TGCGCCAGCAGCTTGAAAAGGTCCTCGGGCACCGGGGAGCTGTTTTTT.

The chain is built from TRBV9 and TRBJ2-1; D is possibly TRBD2 (5 bases). The CDR3 sequence is 16 residues long. Germline CDR1 SGDLS, CDR2 YYNGEE. Deletions cut 0 bases from V and 4 bases from J, with 14 bases between. The CDR3 sequence is CASSVVVGPGYNEQFF. The CDR3 DNA sequence: TGTGCCAGCAGCGTAGTGGTAGGGCCGGGATACAATGAGCAGTTCTTC.

The chain couples TRBV6-5 to TRBJ1-5; D not resolved. Germline CDR1 MNHEY, CDR2 SVGAGI. V was pared by 8 bases and J by 3 bases, with 8 bases between. The CDR3 totals 12 residues. The chain's CDR3 is CASGVPNQPQHF. CDR3 bases: TGTGCCAGCGGAGTTCCCAATCAGCCCCAGCATTTT.

This sequence joins TRBV4-1 and TRBJ2-1; D is unresolved. The germline V gene has CDR1 MGHRA and CDR2 YSYEKL. Trimming removed 0 bases from V and 4 bases from J, with 7 bases in between. The CDR3 is 14 residues long. The CDR3 loop is CASSQEAGYNEQFF. The CDR3 nucleotides read TGCGCCAGCAGCCAAGAGGCCGGGTACAATGAGCAGTTCTTC.

The V and J genes are TRBV12-5 and TRBJ2-1; 11 nucleotides align to TRBD1. Germline V gene lookup returns CDR1 LGHNT and CDR2 FRNRAP. This CDR3 comprises 15 residues. The V gene end was trimmed by 6 bases and the J gene end by 3 bases; junction bases not matched to a gene: 4. This CDR3 is CASGTGTGGYNEQFF. The CDR3 DNA follows: TGTGCTAGTGGCACCGGGACAGGGGGCTACAATGAGCAGTTCTTC.

The chain has TRBV7-2 and TRBJ1-2; TRBD1 aligns across 9 bases. Trimming took 4 bases from V and 8 from J; bases not matched to a gene: 14. This CDR3 contains 16 residues. CDR1 is SGHTA, CDR2 FQGNSA, per germline. DNA for the CDR3: TGTGCCAGCAGCTCCGGGACAGGGAGTAGAGAGGCGGGCTACACCTTC. Translated, it gives CASSSGTGSREAGYTF.

J is TRBJ2-1 and V is TRBV2; possibly TRBD2 for D (6 bases). V was trimmed by 0 bases and J by 8 bases, leaving 14 bases between them. Germline-derived CDR1 and CDR2 are SNHLY and FYNNEI. This CDR3 region has 15 residues. In nucleotides, the CDR3 is TGTGCCAGCAGTGAAGCAGGAGGGAGTATCGATGAGCAGTTCTTC. Translated: CASSEAGGSIDEQFF.

The chain's CDR3 is CASSSYGAGVGTEAFF. The CDR3 nucleotides are TGTGCCAGCAGCTCCTACGGGGCAGGGGTCGGAACTGAAGCTTTCTTT. The chain has TRBV7-8 and TRBJ1-1, with D perhaps TRBD1 (6 bases). Germline values: CDR1 SGHVS, CDR2 FQNEAQ. The CDR3 runs to 16 residues. Between the trimmed V and J ends, which lost 4 bases and 5 bases, there was a span of 20 bases.

This chain joins TRBV2 and TRBJ2-3; no reliable D call. Germline-derived CDR1 and CDR2 are SNHLY and FYNNEI. Trimming cost V 7 bases and J 1 base, with 6 bases left between them. This CDR3 has 12 residues. The CDR3 region has the DNA TGTGCCAGCACCCAGGGCACAGATACGCAGTATTTT. Translating it yields CASTQGTDTQYF.

In its sample, this clone was seen a few times. The rearrangement uses TRBV30 and TRBJ1-2; possible D gene TRBD1, 6 bases. Trimming cost V 3 bases and J 7 bases, with 21 bases left between them. Germline CDR1 is GTSNPN and CDR2 is SVGIG (reference sequence). The CDR3 runs to 15 residues. CDR3 coding DNA: TGTGCCTGGAGGAGGGGGAGATCCTCTAAGAGTGGCTACACCTTC. It yields the protein CAWRRGRSSKSGYTF.

The genes are TRBV11-1 and TRBJ2-7; 8 bases are shared with TRBD1. The CDR3 loop spans 15 amino acids. Germline-derived CDR1 and CDR2 are SGHAT and FQDESV (reference sequence). V dropped 1 base and J dropped 5; count of bases not matched to a gene: 7. The DNA for the CDR3 is TGTGCCAGCAGCTTAGGATGGCAGGGGGCCAACGAGCAGTACTTC. Translated: CASSLGWQGANEQYF.

This sequence joins TRBV7-3 and TRBJ2-7; D is uncertain. Germline V gene lookup returns CDR1 SGHTA and CDR2 FQGTGA. This CDR3 has 10 amino acids. Trimming pared 5 bases from V and 3 bases from J, leaving 2 bases between. The CDR3 is CASSHYEQYF. The CDR3 nucleotides read TGTGCCAGCAGCCACTACGAGCAGTACTTC.

The chain is built from TRBV15 and TRBJ2-2; no clear D. With 5 bases removed from V and 3 bases from J, the gap between germline ends came to 10 bases. The CDR3 covers 14 residues. CDR1 is LNHNV and CDR2 is YYDKDF in the germline V gene (reference sequence). The CDR3 spells CATSPRLDTGELFF. CDR3 DNA sequence: TGTGCCACCAGCCCGAGGTTGGACACCGGGGAGCTGTTTTTT.

The chain combines TRBV27 with TRBJ2-7; tentative D call: TRBD1 (6 bases). This CDR3 contains 14 residues. The germline V gene has CDR1 MNHEY and CDR2 SMNVEV (reference sequence). V dropped 7 bases and J dropped 2 bases, with 15 bases sitting between them. The DNA for the CDR3 is TGTGCCAGCATGGGTCCGACAGGTGCCTACGAGCAGTACTTC. The encoded protein is CASMGPTGAYEQYF.

The chain's CDR3 is CASSAPGQGNTGELFF. The CDR3 nucleotides read TGTGCCAGCAGCGCTCCGGGACAGGGGAACACCGGGGAGCTGTTTTTT. The chain combines TRBV9 with TRBJ2-2; 9 nucleotides line up with TRBD1. This CDR3 spans 16 amino acids. J gave up 1 base and V 3 bases, and 4 bases lay outside the gene matches. The germline V gene has CDR1 SGDLS and CDR2 YYNGEE.

This clone was counted a few times. The J gene is TRBJ1-1, the V gene TRBV7-2; tentative D call: TRBD1 (6 bases). Trimming stripped 5 bases from V and 4 bases from J, with 20 bases between. The germline V gene encodes CDR1 SGHTA and CDR2 FQGNSA. There are 16 residues in the CDR3. The CDR3 sequence: CASSRPPLRGITEAFF. Written as DNA, the CDR3 is TGTGCCAGCAGCCGACCTCCACTCAGGGGTATCACTGAAGCTTTCTTT.

The rearrangement links TRBV5-4 to TRBJ2-5; 8 nucleotides align to TRBD1. V shed 4 bases, J shed 5 bases, and the junction held 10 bases outside the gene matches. The CDR3 is made up of 15 amino acids. The V gene's germline CDR1 is SGHNT and CDR2 YYREEE (reference sequence). The CDR3 region is CASSKDRATLETQYF. The CDR3 bases are TGTGCCAGCAGCAAGGACAGGGCTACCTTGGAGACCCAGTACTTC.

The chain recombines TRBV7-3 with TRBJ2-5, with TRBD2 matching over 8 bases. The germline gives CDR1 SGHTA, CDR2 FQGTGA. The CDR3 is made up of 16 amino acids. The ends lost 1 base at V and 2 bases at J; junction bases unmatched: 6. The CDR3 coding sequence is TGTGCCAGCAGCTTAATAGGTAGCGGGAAACAAGAGACCCAGTACTTC. This gives the protein CASSLIGSGKQETQYF.

Comment on this clone: One end of the junction is discordant with germline, which a read error may explain. V gene TRBV19 combines with J gene TRBJ2-7, with TRBD2 matching over 13 bases. The length of the CDR3 is 18 residues. Germline-derived CDR1 and CDR2 are LNHDA and SQIVND (reference sequence). In DNA, the CDR3 is TGTGCCAGTAGTCCCACGACGGGACTAGCGGGGATCTCCCACGAGCAGTACTTC. This encodes CASSPTTGLAGISHEQYF.

In its sample, this clone was seen a few times. The chain couples TRBV2 to TRBJ2-7; tentative D call: TRBD1 (5 bases). The CDR3 loop spans 14 amino acids. Germline assignment: CDR1 SNHLY and CDR2 FYNNEI. The V gene lost 4 bases and the J gene lost 7 bases, with 17 bases spanning the gap. The CDR3 loop reads CASSAWKGVGEQYF. DNA of the CDR3: TGTGCCAGCAGTGCCTGGAAAGGGGTAGGGGAGCAGTACTTC.

This chain links TRBV7-9 with TRBJ2-5; D is unclear. V was trimmed by 3 bases and J by 4 bases, leaving 12 bases between them. CDR1 is SEHNR and CDR2 is FQNEAQ in the germline V gene (reference sequence). The CDR3 has 14 amino acids. CDR3 bases: TGTGCCAGCAGCTTTAACTTACCAGGAGAGACCCAGTACTTC. As protein: CASSFNLPGETQYF. The entire variable domain, with the rest obtained from reference TRBV7-9 and TRBJ2-5, is as follows: DTGVSQNPRHKITKRGQNVTFRCDPISEHNRLYWYRQTLGQGPEFLTYFQNEAQLEKSRLLSDRFSAERPKGSFSTLEIQRTEQGDSAMYLCASSFNLPGETQYFGPGTRLLVL.

This chain joins TRBV6-1 and TRBJ1-2; no firm D call. With 6 bases removed from V and 0 bases from J, the gap between germline ends came to 11 bases. The CDR3 spans 14 residues. Germline loops: CDR1 MNHNS, CDR2 SASEGT. As DNA, the CDR3 is TGTGCCAGCAGAAGGGAGTACTCTAACTATGGCTACACCTTC. This sequence encodes CASRREYSNYGYTF.

The CDR3 loop reads CASSIWGAGGNTEAFF. As DNA, the CDR3 is TGTGCCAGTAGTATCTGGGGGGCAGGGGGGAACACTGAAGCTTTCTTT. The chain joins TRBV19 to TRBJ1-1, with 7 bases identical to TRBD1. Germline V gives CDR1 LNHDA, CDR2 SQIVND (reference sequence). CDR3 length: 16 amino acids. With V trimmed by 3 bases and J by 1 base, 8 bases remained unmatched.

The J gene is TRBJ2-7, the V gene TRBV28; possibly TRBD2 for D (5 bases). This CDR3 contains 14 residues. The V gene's germline CDR1 is MDHEN and CDR2 SYDVKM. V lost 1 base and J 13 bases, leaving 20 bases between the germline ends. CDR3 nucleotides: TGTGCCAGCAGTTTATTAGCGATGCGGAAGGGCGGTTACTTC. This encodes CASSLLAMRKGGYF.

Only one count was recorded for this clone. V and J are TRBV13 and TRBJ2-6; 7 bases line up with TRBD1. The CDR3 covers 16 residues. The germline CDR1 and CDR2 sequences are PRHDT and FYEKMQ (reference sequence). Unmatched junction bases numbered 7, after V lost 5 bases and J lost 3 bases. Here the CDR3 reads CASSPTGVGGANVLTF. The DNA for the CDR3 is TGTGCCAGCAGCCCAACAGGGGTCGGTGGGGCCAACGTCCTGACTTTC.